This paragraph reports one TCR beta chain. The antigen is not known. The PCR employed 60 Vbeta primers together with 13 Jbeta primers. In the original processing: Approximately 9.9 million of tens of millions of unique TCR beta chains were shared, per a later count. The data were produced by immunoSEQ multiplex PCR, yet TCRdb's version contains in-frame clones alone and is incomplete. From that table come the V and J calls and clone size; the DNA was used to work out D and trimming. The sample holds 150,000 or so clones, 75% to 80% seen once. Trimming at V came to 6 bases and at J to 4 bases, leaving 6 bases not matched to a gene. Germline CDR1 is MNHEY and CDR2 is SMNVEV (reference sequence). The length of the CDR3 is 14 residues. The sample is drawn from a study of cytomegalovirus exposure and HLA in healthy donors. Findings and limits, study-wide: In a later analysis, V- and J-gene trimming of beta chains associated with a DCLRE1C missense variant, replicated independently. In a later analysis, several top co-occurrence clusters appeared linked to parvovirus B19, influenza, CMV and Epstein-Barr virus.

The specimen sequenced was PBMCs. This TCR was sampled from a man between 45 and 60 years old in good health and CMV-seropositive. The chain combines TRBV27 with TRBJ1-5; TRBD1 matches at 7 bases. CDR3: CASSVGQPNQPQHF. In nucleotides, the CDR3 is TGTGCCAGCAGCGTGGGACAGCCAAATCAGCCCCAGCATTTT.